This passage covers 5 T cell receptor beta chains from one sample sequenced in a study of cytomegalovirus exposure and HLA in healthy donors. Sequenced by immunoSEQ multiplex PCR; TCRdb stores in-frame clones only, minus some. The repertoire includes about 220,000 clones, 75% to 95% of them detected once, and 0.85% to 1.2% sits in the top ten. The sample taken for sequencing was PBMCs. The receptors originated from a woman between 18 and 29 years old in good health and CMV-seronegative.

This clone was detected once. V and J are TRBV27 and TRBJ2-3; D unclear. The CDR3 loop spans 15 amino acids. V was clipped by 4 bases and J by 1 base, with 12 bases between them. Germline V lookup: CDR1 MNHEY, CDR2 SMNVEV (reference sequence). CDR3 sequence reads: CASSWNPLGTDTQYF. The CDR3 DNA reads as TGTGCCAGCAGTTGGAATCCTCTAGGCACAGATACGCAGTATTTT.

The sample holds one count of this clone. This chain uses TRBV4-1 with TRBJ2-2; D gene unclear. Trimming removed 4 bases from V and 6 bases from J, with 9 bases in between. CDR1 is MGHRA and CDR2 is YSYEKL in the germline V gene. The CDR3 consists of 13 residues. As DNA, the CDR3 is TGCGCCAGCAGCCCTCTTCTCGCCGGGGAGCTGTTTTTT. It specifies CASSPLLAGELFF.

V usage is TRBV28 and J usage is TRBJ2-2, with D perhaps TRBD2 (6 bases). The CDR3 has 13 residues. V was shortened by 7 bases and J by 3 bases, with 9 bases between the two germline ends. Germline CDR1 reads MDHEN; CDR2 reads SYDVKM. The CDR3 DNA follows: TGTGCCAGCATCCGGGACTACACCGGGGAGCTGTTTTTT. Translated, it gives CASIRDYTGELFF.

The chain employs TRBV19 and TRBJ2-2; possible D gene TRBD1, 5 bases. V was clipped by 8 bases and J by 5 bases, with 12 bases between them. This CDR3 is built from 13 residues. Germline V gene lookup returns CDR1 LNHDA and CDR2 SQIVND (reference sequence). The CDR3 region has the DNA TGTGCCAGTGTGGCAGGGCCAACCGGGGAGCTGTTTTTT. Its translation: CASVAGPTGELFF.

J is TRBJ1-5 and V is TRBV21-1. TRBV21-1 is termed a pseudogene. This CDR3 spans 16 amino acids. Written as DNA, the CDR3 is TGTGCCAGCAGCATCATCCCCCCGGGGGGCAATCAGCCCCAGCATTTT. It specifies CASSIIPPGGNQPQHF.